Presented here are 25 T cell receptor beta chains from one specimen sequenced in a study of blood T cell repertoires in COVID-19. Using immunoSEQ multiplex PCR, the repertoire was profiled, and TCRdb retains in-frame clones only, with some absent. This sample has 100,000 to 150,000 clones, with around nine tenths found just once. Sample: peripheral blood. All receptors derive from a woman in her 70s with COVID-19, enrolled during active disease.

This clone appeared once. CDR3 sequence (DNA): TGCGCCAGCAGCACGACAGGGAACATGGAAGCTTTCTTT. It encodes CASSTTGNMEAFF. The rearrangement joins TRBV10-2 to TRBJ1-1; 7 nucleotides agree with TRBD1. V gave up 6 bases and J gave up 8 bases; unmatched junction bases: 9. Germline V gene sequence: CDR1 WSHSY, CDR2 SAAADI. There are 13 residues in the CDR3.

This chain links TRBV5-6 with TRBJ1-6, with a possible D match to TRBD1 (5 bases). Trimming stripped 2 bases from V and 10 bases from J, with 13 bases between. This CDR3 has 14 amino acids. In germline, CDR1 is SGHDT, CDR2 YYEEEE. In nucleotides, the CDR3 is TGTGCCAGCAGCTTAGGCAGGGAAGGGTCACCCCTCCACTTT. Translated, it gives CASSLGREGSPLHF.

V usage is TRBV24-1 and J usage is TRBJ2-1, with TRBD1 matching over 8 bases. J gave up 7 bases and V 4 bases, and 14 bases lay outside the gene matches. Germline V gene sequence: CDR1 KGHDR, CDR2 SFDVKD. CDR3 length: 17 residues. As DNA, the CDR3 is TGTGCCACCAGTGACCGGAAAGACAGGGGTCTTAGAAATGAGCAGTTCTTC. Protein sequence: CATSDRKDRGLRNEQFF.

The chain links TRBV6-1 to TRBJ1-3, with 9 bases identical to TRBD1. The CDR3 loop spans 13 amino acids. V dropped 6 bases and J dropped 8; count of bases not matched to a gene: 5. Per germline, CDR1 MNHNS and CDR2 SASEGT. CDR3 amino acids: CASRRDRVDTIYF. CDR3 coding DNA: TGTGCCAGCAGGAGGGACAGGGTAGACACCATATATTTT.

The V and J genes are TRBV30 and TRBJ2-3; 11 nucleotides match TRBD1. The CDR3 spans 14 residues. V lost 7 bases and J lost 3; bases outside the gene matches: 6. Germline-derived CDR1 and CDR2 are GTSNPN and SVGIG (reference sequence). CDR3 sequence (DNA): TGTGCCTTCGGGACAGGGGGAAAGACAGATACGCAGTATTTT. This gives the protein CAFGTGGKTDTQYF. The full variable domain, in which reference TRBV30 and TRBJ2-3 provide the parts outside the CDR3, is SQTIHQWPATLVQPVGSPLSLECTVEGTSNPNLYWYRQAAGRGLQLLFYSVGIGQISSEVPQNLSASRPQDRQFILSSKKLLLSDSGFYLCAFGTGGKTDTQYFGPGTRLTVL.

The rearrangement links TRBV2 to TRBJ1-6; D perhaps matches TRBD1 (5 bases). The CDR3 runs to 16 residues. CDR1 and CDR2 (germline): SNHLY, FYNNEI. V lost 2 bases and J lost 2, with 10 bases in between. CDR3 loop: CASSERRGTYNSPLHF. The CDR3, as DNA: TGTGCCAGCAGTGAACGGAGGGGCACCTATAATTCACCCCTCCACTTT.

The genes are TRBV5-1 and TRBJ1-2; no clear D. CDR1 is SGHRS and CDR2 is YFSETQ in the germline V gene. The CDR3 is made up of 15 amino acids. The ends were cut back, 0 bases at V and 0 bases at J, with 9 bases in the middle. In DNA, the CDR3 is TGCGCCAGCAGCTTGGAGGCCGGGGCTAACTATGGCTACACCTTC. Its translation: CASSLEAGANYGYTF. The entire variable domain, with the rest obtained from reference TRBV5-1 and TRBJ1-2, is as follows: KAGVTQTPRYLIKTRGQQVTLSCSPISGHRSVSWYQQTPGQGLQFLFEYFSETQRNKGNFPGRFSGRQFSNSRSEMNVSTLELGDSALYLCASSLEAGANYGYTFGSGTRLTVV.

Only one count was recorded for this clone. The rearrangement uses TRBV7-2 and TRBJ1-1; 8 bases are shared with TRBD1. The CDR3 length is 14 residues. CDR1 and CDR2 from the germline V gene are SGHTA and FQGNSA. V shed 4 bases, J shed 2 bases, and the junction held 3 bases outside the gene matches. DNA for the CDR3: TGTGCCAGCAGCTATGGACAGGGCAACACTGAAGCTTTCTTT. As protein: CASSYGQGNTEAFF.

V gene TRBV10-3 combines with J gene TRBJ1-2; D unclear. The V gene lost 7 bases and the J gene lost 5 bases, with 11 bases spanning the gap. The CDR3 loop spans 12 amino acids. CDR1 is ENHRY, CDR2 SYGVKD, per germline. The DNA for the CDR3 is TGTGCCATCACTGCTGTCGGGTATGGCTACACCTTC. Its translation is CAITAVGYGYTF.

CDR3: CASSLEGHRNTEAFF. The CDR3 nucleotides read TGTGCCAGCAGCTTGGAAGGACACAGGAACACTGAAGCTTTCTTT. The V gene is TRBV7-2, the J gene TRBJ1-1; D perhaps matches TRBD1 (5 bases). The CDR3 consists of 15 residues. CDR1 SGHTA and CDR2 FQGNSA come from the germline V gene. V lost 3 bases and J 1 base, leaving 12 bases between the germline ends.

This chain uses TRBV28 with TRBJ1-6, with no clear D. V lost 3 bases to trimming and J lost 6 bases, with 9 bases between them. The germline V gene encodes CDR1 MDHEN and CDR2 SYDVKM. This CDR3 has 14 residues. CDR3 loop: CASSLQRGNSPLHF. The CDR3 bases are TGTGCCAGCAGTTTGCAACGGGGTAATTCACCCCTCCACTTT.

The chain employs TRBV25-1 and TRBJ1-2; no clear D gene. This CDR3 has 15 amino acids. V was shortened by 2 bases and J by 7 bases, with 17 bases between the two germline ends. Germline CDR1 is MGHDK and CDR2 is SYGVNS. The CDR3 nucleotides read TGTGCCAGCAGTGAAGTCTCGGGGTTGTGGAGTGGCTACACCTTC. Its protein is CASSEVSGLWSGYTF.

V usage is TRBV7-2 and J usage is TRBJ1-4; no clear D gene. The CDR3 consists of 17 residues. V dropped 1 base and J dropped 1 base, with 13 bases sitting between them. From germline, CDR1 is SGHTA and CDR2 FQGNSA. The CDR3 is CASSLVGSLITNEKLFF. The CDR3, as DNA: TGTGCCAGCAGCTTAGTGGGCAGCCTAATAACTAATGAAAAACTGTTTTTT.

The chain recombines TRBV2 with TRBJ1-5; tentatively, D is TRBD1 (6 bases). V lost 2 bases and J 9 bases, leaving 17 bases between the germline ends. The CDR3 is made up of 15 amino acids. Germline V gene data show CDR1 as SNHLY and CDR2 as FYNNEI. The chain's CDR3 is CASSENRDTQWPQHF. CDR3 in DNA: TGTGCCAGCAGTGAAAACCGGGACACCCAATGGCCCCAGCATTTT.

This clone has only a few counts. The chain has TRBV28 and TRBJ2-3, with a weak D call TRBD2 (6 bases). From germline, CDR1 is MDHEN and CDR2 SYDVKM. The CDR3 has 14 amino acids. V lost 1 base to trimming and J lost 1 base, with 6 bases between them. The DNA of the CDR3 is TGTGCCAGCAGTTTATCGGGAGGCACAGATACGCAGTATTTT. Amino acid sequence: CASSLSGGTDTQYF.

The rearrangement joins TRBV7-2 to TRBJ2-1; possible D gene TRBD2, 6 bases. From germline, CDR1 is SGHTA and CDR2 FQGNSA. The CDR3 has 17 amino acids. V lost 3 bases to trimming and J lost 1 base, with 16 bases between them. CDR3 sequence reads: CASSFSRPGLSYNEQFF. The DNA of the CDR3 is TGTGCCAGCAGCTTTTCAAGGCCGGGACTGTCCTACAATGAGCAGTTCTTC.

The chain couples TRBV6-4 to TRBJ2-2, with 7 bases aligning to TRBD2. The CDR3 covers 16 residues. CDR1 is MRHNA, CDR2 SNTAGT, per germline. Trimming took 3 bases from V and 0 from J; bases not matched to a gene: 4. In DNA, the CDR3 is TGTGCCAGCAGTGAAGGGGAGGGCGCGAACACCGGGGAGCTGTTTTTT. It is translated as CASSEGEGANTGELFF.

This rearrangement joins TRBV6-5 to TRBJ1-4, with a weak D call TRBD1 (6 bases). Germline V gene data show CDR1 as MNHEY and CDR2 as SVGAGI. The CDR3 has 14 amino acids. The V end was cut by 4 bases, the J end by 7 bases, with 13 bases between. CDR3 sequence reads: CASSSGEGGEKLFF. For the CDR3, the DNA is TGTGCCAGCAGTTCAGGGGAAGGGGGTGAAAAACTGTTTTTT.

This chain connects TRBV11-1 to TRBJ1-1; 7 positions agree with TRBD1. Unmatched junction bases numbered 7, after V lost 5 bases and J lost 4 bases. Germline values: CDR1 SGHAT, CDR2 FQDESV (reference sequence). This CDR3 is built from 14 residues. The CDR3 sequence is CASSPRQGSTEAFF. The CDR3 region has the DNA TGTGCCAGCAGCCCCAGACAGGGTAGCACTGAAGCTTTCTTT.

The chain is built from TRBV6-5 and TRBJ1-6, with 7 bases identical to TRBD1. The CDR3 loop spans 14 amino acids. The V segment lost 5 bases and the J segment 10 bases; nucleotides outside the gene matches: 8. Germline V CDR1 and CDR2: MNHEY, SVGAGI. For the CDR3, the DNA is TGTGCCAGCAGTAACACTAACAGGGGATCACCCCTCCACTTT. It translates to CASSNTNRGSPLHF.

The count of this clone is one. The chain couples TRBV28 to TRBJ1-1, with D hard to call. Germline CDR1 reads MDHEN; CDR2 reads SYDVKM. Trimming removed 8 bases from V and 4 bases from J, with 11 bases in between. This CDR3 contains 12 residues. This CDR3 is CASPLRSTEAFF. The CDR3 nucleotides are TGTGCCAGCCCTCTGAGGAGCACTGAAGCTTTCTTT.

The chain recombines TRBV5-1 with TRBJ2-7; possibly TRBD2 for D (5 bases). The CDR3 loop spans 13 amino acids. V was pared by 0 bases and J by 3 bases, with 7 bases between. Germline CDR1 and CDR2: SGHRS and YFSETQ. Here the CDR3 DNA reads TGCGCCAGCAGCTTGGTTGGAGGCTACGAGCAGTACTTC. This translates into CASSLVGGYEQYF.

The chain links TRBV7-3 to TRBJ1-1; 7 nucleotides match TRBD1. With V trimmed by 8 bases and J by 3 bases, 3 bases remained unmatched. Germline V CDR1 and CDR2: SGHTA, FQGTGA. The CDR3 runs to 12 residues. The CDR3 nucleotides are TGTGCCAGCGACAGGGTTGACACTGAAGCTTTCTTT. The encoded protein is CASDRVDTEAFF.

The gene calls are TRBV10-3 and TRBJ2-3; possible D gene TRBD2, 7 bases. The V gene lost 9 bases and the J gene lost 1 base, with 17 bases spanning the gap. From germline, CDR1 is ENHRY and CDR2 SYGVKD. The CDR3 has 15 amino acids. The CDR3 here is CAISSIGGRTDTQYF. CDR3 in DNA: TGTGCCATTTCGTCTATCGGGGGGCGCACAGATACGCAGTATTTT.

Here the CDR3 reads CASRGTDQPQHF. The CDR3 bases are TGTGCCAGCAGGGGGACAGATCAGCCCCAGCATTTT. This chain connects TRBV6-5 to TRBJ1-5; TRBD1 matches 7 bases. The CDR3 sequence is 12 residues long. Germline V gene sequence: CDR1 MNHEY, CDR2 SVGAGI. After removal of 6 bases from V and 5 bases from J, the junction contained 1 base not matched to a gene.